The sequence of this T cell receptor (beta chain) was determined in a study of T-cell reconstitution after alpha-beta-depleted transplantation in children. This clonotype has ten or more counts. The length of the CDR3 is 14 residues. The germline V gene encodes CDR1 SQVTM and CDR2 ANQGSEA. The ends lost 4 bases at V and 5 bases at J; junction bases unmatched: 10. This sample's TCRbeta library carried unique molecular identifier barcodes. MiXCR, applied by TCRdb to the PCR reads, yields one record per CDR3 protein. Here the sample spans 150,000 to 200,000 distinct CDR3 sequences, less than 8% being singletons.

The specimen was PBMCs from the stem cell graft donor, collected from the stem cell graft. The source of this sequence is a human donor who donated a stem cell graft to a child with Wiskott-Aldrich syndrome. The chain couples TRBV29-1 to TRBJ2-7; 8 nucleotides line up with TRBD2. In nucleotides, the CDR3 is TGCAGCGTTGTATCCAGCGGGAGCAGCAACGAGCAGTACTTC. Translation: CSVVSSGSSNEQYF.